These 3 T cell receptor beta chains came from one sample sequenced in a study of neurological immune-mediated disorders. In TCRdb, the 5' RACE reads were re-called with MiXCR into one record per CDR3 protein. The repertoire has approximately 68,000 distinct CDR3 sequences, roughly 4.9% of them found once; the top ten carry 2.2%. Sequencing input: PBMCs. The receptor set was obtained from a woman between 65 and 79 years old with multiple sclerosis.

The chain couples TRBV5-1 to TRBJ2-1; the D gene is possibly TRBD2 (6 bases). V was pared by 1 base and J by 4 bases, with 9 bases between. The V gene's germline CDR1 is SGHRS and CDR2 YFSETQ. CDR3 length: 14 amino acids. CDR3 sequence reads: CASSLWDFYNEQFF. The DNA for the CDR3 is TGCGCCAGCAGCTTGTGGGACTTTTACAATGAGCAGTTCTTC.

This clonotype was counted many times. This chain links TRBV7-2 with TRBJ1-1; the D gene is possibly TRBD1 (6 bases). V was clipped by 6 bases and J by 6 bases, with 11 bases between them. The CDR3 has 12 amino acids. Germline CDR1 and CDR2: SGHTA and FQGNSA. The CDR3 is CASRSAGAEAFF. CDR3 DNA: TGTGCCAGCAGGTCGGCAGGGGCTGAAGCTTTCTTT.

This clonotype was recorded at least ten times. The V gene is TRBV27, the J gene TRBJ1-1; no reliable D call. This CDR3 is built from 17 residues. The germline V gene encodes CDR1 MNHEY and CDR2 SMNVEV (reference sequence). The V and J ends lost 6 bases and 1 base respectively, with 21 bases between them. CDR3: CASSPAGRLTGNTEAFF. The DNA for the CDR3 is TGTGCCAGCAGCCCCGCGGGCAGGCTAACGGGGAACACTGAAGCTTTCTTT.